These T cell receptor beta chains were read from a single sample in a study of T cell responses to AZD1222 COVID-19 vaccine. The protocol was immunoSEQ multiplex PCR, while the TCRdb copy is restricted to in-frame clones and leaves out a portion. The top ten hold roughly 4.7% of the sample, which has about 160,000 clones, 80% to 90% seen once. Sequences were derived from peripheral blood, sampled on day 0 of AZD1222 vaccination. The receptors were sampled from an adult in good health. CDR3s include the opening cysteine and the closing phenylalanine or tryptophan. The order of the fields is clone size, D gene, V gene, J gene, CDR3 protein, CDR3 DNA. The D gene is left open where the match is weak. Not every row has a clone size; where given, it reads once, few, many or a size class.

size: NA; D: TRBD1; V: TRBV5-1; J: TRBJ2-1; CDR3: CASSPAPQGLVNEQFF; DNA: TGCGCCAGCAGCCCGGCACCACAGGGGTTAGTCAATGAGCAGTTCTTC
size: NA; D: NA; V: TRBV19; J: TRBJ1-1; CDR3: CASSAVFVPEAFF; DNA: TGTGCCAGTAGTGCCGTATTTGTCCCTGAAGCTTTCTTT
size: NA; D: TRBD2; V: TRBV9; J: TRBJ2-7; CDR3: CASSVTGTSGSYEQYF; DNA: TGTGCCAGCAGCGTTACAGGGACTAGCGGGAGTTACGAGCAGTACTTC
size: once; D: TRBD2; V: TRBV9; J: TRBJ2-3; CDR3: CASSVFAGEADTQYF; DNA: TGTGCCAGCAGCGTTTTCGCGGGAGAAGCAGATACGCAGTATTTT
size: once; D: NA; V: TRBV11-3; J: TRBJ2-3; CDR3: CASSFSSNPGTQYF; DNA: TGTGCCAGCAGCTTCTCTAGTAATCCCGGTACGCAGTATTTT
size: NA; D: TRBD1; V: TRBV11-2; J: TRBJ1-1; CDR3: CASSARQGVVTEAFF; DNA: TGTGCCAGCAGCGCACGTCAGGGGGTGGTCACTGAAGCTTTCTTT
size: NA; D: NA; V: TRBV7-2; J: TRBJ1-2; CDR3: CASSSPEGANYGYTF; DNA: TGTGCCAGCAGCTCCCCGGAGGGAGCTAACTATGGCTACACCTTC
size: NA; D: NA; V: TRBV28; J: TRBJ1-5; CDR3: CASSWRGQPQHF; DNA: TGTGCCAGCAGTTGGAGGGGTCAGCCCCAGCATTTT
size: NA; D: NA; V: TRBV18; J: TRBJ1-1; CDR3: CASSLRGGVTEAFF; DNA: TGTGCCAGCTCACTTCGTGGAGGGGTCACTGAAGCTTTCTTT
size: NA; D: NA; V: TRBV3-1/TRBV3-2; J: TRBJ1-2; CDR3: CASSQVMGGYGYTF; DNA: TGTGCCAGCAGCCAAGTGATGGGAGGCTATGGCTACACCTTC
size: NA; D: TRBD1; V: TRBV10-2; J: TRBJ1-5; CDR3: CASRDRGSQPQHF; DNA: TGCGCCAGCAGGGACAGGGGAAGTCAGCCCCAGCATTTT
size: medium-sized; D: NA; V: TRBV9; J: TRBJ1-5; CDR3: CASSVAGSNQPQHF; DNA: TGTGCCAGCAGCGTAGCCGGTAGCAATCAGCCCCAGCATTTT
size: NA; D: TRBD1; V: TRBV5-4; J: TRBJ1-4; CDR3: CASSKWTGGIEKLFF; DNA: TGTGCCAGCAGCAAATGGACAGGGGGGATTGAAAAACTGTTTTTT
size: NA; D: NA; V: TRBV13; J: TRBJ1-1; CDR3: CASSLEDTEAFF; DNA: TGTGCCAGCAGCTTAGAGGATACTGAAGCTTTCTTT
size: once; D: NA; V: TRBV4-2; J: TRBJ2-1; CDR3: CASSQESGVSYNEQFF; DNA: TGTGCCAGCAGCCAAGAATCAGGGGTCTCCTACAATGAGCAGTTCTTC
size: many; D: TRBD2; V: TRBV4-2; J: TRBJ2-7; CDR3: CASSQETSVSYEQYF; DNA: TGTGCCAGCAGCCAAGAGACTAGCGTGTCCTACGAGCAGTACTTC
size: NA; D: NA; V: TRBV18; J: TRBJ2-2; CDR3: CASSSITNTGELFF; DNA: TGTGCCAGCTCATCTATTACGAACACCGGGGAGCTGTTTTTT
size: NA; D: NA; V: TRBV6-2/TRBV6-3; J: TRBJ1-4; CDR3: CASSYVQLQGEKLFF; DNA: TGTGCCAGCAGTTACGTACAGCTCCAGGGGGAAAAACTGTTTTTT
size: NA; D: TRBD1; V: TRBV28; J: TRBJ1-4; CDR3: CASSLNRQGAREKLFF; DNA: TGTGCCAGCAGTCTCAACCGACAGGGGGCGAGGGAAAAACTGTTTTTT
size: NA; D: NA; V: TRBV5-1; J: TRBJ2-5; CDR3: CASSFQDSGETQYF; DNA: TGCGCCAGCAGCTTCCAGGACAGCGGAGAGACCCAGTACTTC
size: NA; D: TRBD2; V: TRBV11-2; J: TRBJ2-3; CDR3: CASSLNSGLSVDTQYF; DNA: TGTGCCAGCAGCTTAAATAGCGGGCTCTCTGTGGATACGCAGTATTTT
size: NA; D: NA; V: TRBV7-3; J: TRBJ2-3; CDR3: CASSLKALSTDTQYF; DNA: TGTGCCAGCAGCTTAAAAGCACTGAGCACAGATACGCAGTATTTT
size: once; D: NA; V: TRBV6-2/TRBV6-3; J: TRBJ2-1; CDR3: CASSYSAGTQFF; DNA: TGTGCCAGCAGTTACTCCGCCGGGACTCAGTTCTTC
size: NA; D: NA; V: TRBV7-8; J: TRBJ2-5; CDR3: CASSPPGTQYF; DNA: TGTGCCAGCAGCCCCCCCGGGACCCAGTACTTC
size: NA; D: NA; V: TRBV6-2/TRBV6-3; J: TRBJ2-2; CDR3: CASSYPRTRSLNTGELFF; DNA: TGTGCCAGCAGTTACCCCCGAACTAGATCGTTGAACACCGGGGAGCTGTTTTTT
size: NA; D: NA; V: TRBV10-1; J: TRBJ1-1; CDR3: CASSGVLGTEAFF; DNA: TGCGCCAGCAGTGGGGTATTGGGCACTGAAGCTTTCTTT